The rows below give T cell receptor beta chains drawn from one sample of a study of spatial heterogeneity in lung cancer. TCRdb itself ran the 5' RACE reads through MiXCR, one entry per CDR3 protein. Of tens of thousands of distinct CDR3 sequences listed, roughly 4.5% were seen once; the top ten hold less than 45%. The sequencing here drew on PBMCs, taken at surgery. Every receptor here comes from a male donor with early-stage non-small cell lung cancer. CDR3s include the opening cysteine and the closing phenylalanine or tryptophan. Each record gives: clone size, D gene, CDR3 length, V gene, J gene, CDR3 protein, CDR3 DNA. A D gene is named only where the DNA matches it firmly. Clone size is given for some rows only: seen once, a few or many times, or a class if the clone is expanded.

>.|TRBD1|16|TRBV5-1|TRBJ2-7
CASSPGEDRGVYEQYF
TGCGCCAGCAGCCCGGGTGAGGACAGGGGGGTTTACGAGCAGTACTTC
>many|.|13|TRBV24-1|TRBJ2-7
CATSGRSSYEQYF
TGTGCCACCAGTGGACGAAGCTCCTACGAGCAGTACTTC
>many|.|15|TRBV9|TRBJ1-5
CASSYGTGTNQPQHF
TGTGCCAGCAGCTACGGGACGGGAACGAATCAGCCCCAGCATTTT
>many|.|16|TRBV28|TRBJ2-2
CASLHFGGRSTGELFF
TGTGCCAGCCTCCATTTTGGGGGCCGGAGCACCGGGGAGCTGTTTTTT
>many|.|12|TRBV28|TRBJ2-3
CASSSDPNTQYF
TGTGCCAGCAGTTCGGACCCAAATACGCAGTATTTT
>many|.|16|TRBV4-2|TRBJ2-3
CASSQVQRRESDTQYF
TGTGCCAGCAGCCAAGTTCAGCGCCGGGAGTCAGATACGCAGTATTTT
>many|.|15|TRBV5-1|TRBJ2-2
CASSLAPGAAGELFF
TGCGCCAGCAGCTTGGCCCCGGGGGCGGCCGGGGAGCTGTTTTTT
>many|TRBD2|16|TRBV6-1|TRBJ2-3
CASRTPPGTTTDTQYF
TGTGCCAGCAGGACTCCCCCCGGGACTACCACAGATACGCAGTATTTT
>many|.|14|TRBV27|TRBJ1-5
CASSRGDGINPQHF
TGTGCCAGCAGCCGCGGCGACGGGATAAACCCCCAGCATTTT
>many|.|13|TRBV29-1|TRBJ2-5
CSASARRQETQYF
TGCAGCGCGTCGGCTAGGCGGCAAGAGACCCAGTACTTC
>.|.|14|TRBV5-1|TRBJ2-5
CASSFLRASETQYF
TGCGCCAGCAGCTTCTTGAGGGCCAGTGAGACCCAGTACTTC